A selection of T cell receptor beta chains follows, all from one sample in a study of T cell responses to AZD1222 COVID-19 vaccine. Measured with immunoSEQ multiplex PCR; TCRdb has only the in-frame clones, and not every one. The sample yields 95,000 to 110,000 clones, 80% to 90% seen once. The sample here was peripheral blood, taken on day 0 of AZD1222 vaccination. Every receptor here comes from an adult in good health. Each CDR3 is given with its conserved first and last residue. Fields, in order: V gene, clone size, J gene, D gene, CDR3 protein, CDR3 DNA. The D gene is left open where the match is weak. Clone sizes are given selectively: once, few, many, or a class where the clone is expanded.

v_gene: TRBV5-1; abundance: -; j_gene: TRBJ1-2; d_gene: TRBD1; CDR3aa: CASSLAIQGTYTF; CDR3nt: TGCGCCAGCAGCTTGGCTATACAGGGGACCTACACCTTC
v_gene: TRBV27; abundance: -; j_gene: TRBJ1-1; d_gene: -; CDR3aa: CASGVGENTEAFF; CDR3nt: TGTGCCAGCGGGGTCGGGGAGAACACTGAAGCTTTCTTT
v_gene: TRBV5-6; abundance: -; j_gene: TRBJ1-2; d_gene: -; CDR3aa: CASSTGMNYGYTF; CDR3nt: TGTGCCAGCAGCACAGGGATGAACTATGGCTACACCTTC
v_gene: TRBV29-1; abundance: -; j_gene: TRBJ1-5; d_gene: TRBD1; CDR3aa: CSVGFSGQGAQPQHF; CDR3nt: TGCAGCGTTGGGTTCTCAGGACAGGGGGCTCAGCCCCAGCATTTT
v_gene: TRBV28; abundance: -; j_gene: TRBJ1-2; d_gene: -; CDR3aa: CASSPGGNYGYTF; CDR3nt: TGTGCCAGCAGTCCCGGGGGAAACTATGGCTACACCTTC
v_gene: TRBV9; abundance: -; j_gene: TRBJ2-2; d_gene: TRBD1; CDR3aa: CASSVGPQGPTGELFF; CDR3nt: TGTGCCAGCAGCGTAGGCCCACAGGGGCCCACCGGGGAGCTGTTTTTT
v_gene: TRBV15; abundance: -; j_gene: TRBJ2-6; d_gene: -; CDR3aa: CATSREASYSGANVLTF; CDR3nt: TGTGCCACCAGCAGAGAGGCGAGTTACTCTGGGGCCAACGTCCTGACTTTC
v_gene: TRBV28; abundance: once; j_gene: TRBJ1-2; d_gene: -; CDR3aa: CASSLYTGWGYGYTF; CDR3nt: TGTGCCAGCAGTCTCTACACGGGGTGGGGCTATGGCTACACCTTC
v_gene: TRBV7-2; abundance: -; j_gene: TRBJ2-7; d_gene: -; CDR3aa: CASSSTGRLYEQYF; CDR3nt: TGTGCCAGCAGCTCGACAGGGAGGCTCTACGAGCAGTACTTC
v_gene: TRBV6-4; abundance: few; j_gene: TRBJ2-2; d_gene: TRBD2; CDR3aa: CASSAGGSDTGELFF; CDR3nt: TGTGCCAGCAGTGCCGGGGGGTCGGACACCGGGGAGCTGTTTTTT
v_gene: TRBV21-1; abundance: -; j_gene: TRBJ2-6; d_gene: -; CDR3aa: CASSKKPLLSGANVLTF; CDR3nt: TGTGCCAGCAGCAAAAAACCACTCCTCTCTGGGGCCAACGTCCTGACTTTC
v_gene: TRBV27; abundance: -; j_gene: TRBJ2-2; d_gene: -; CDR3aa: CASSLSTGGVTGELFF; CDR3nt: TGTGCCAGCAGTTTATCCACAGGGGGGGTCACCGGGGAGCTGTTTTTT
v_gene: TRBV5-1; abundance: -; j_gene: TRBJ1-1; d_gene: TRBD1; CDR3aa: CASSFTGGLNTEAFF; CDR3nt: TGCGCCAGCAGCTTCACAGGGGGCCTGAACACTGAAGCTTTCTTT
v_gene: TRBV7-9; abundance: -; j_gene: TRBJ1-2; d_gene: -; CDR3aa: CATRAESGGYTF; CDR3nt: TGTGCCACCAGGGCAGAGTCGGGTGGCTACACCTTC